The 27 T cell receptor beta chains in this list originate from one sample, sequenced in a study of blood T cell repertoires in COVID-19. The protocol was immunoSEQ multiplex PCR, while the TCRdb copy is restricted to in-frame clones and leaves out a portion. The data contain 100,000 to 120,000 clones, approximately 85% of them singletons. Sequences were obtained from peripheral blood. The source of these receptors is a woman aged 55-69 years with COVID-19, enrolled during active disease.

The CDR3 is CASSSYGQEGDTIYF. In DNA, the CDR3 is TGTGCCAGCAGTTCATACGGACAGGAGGGGGACACCATATATTTT. The V gene is TRBV28, the J gene TRBJ1-3, with 7 bases lining up with TRBD1. Germline V CDR1 and CDR2: MDHEN, SYDVKM. V lost 4 bases to trimming and J lost 8 bases; unmatched junction nucleotides: 11. This CDR3 is 15 amino acids long. Supplemented by reference TRBV28 and TRBJ1-3, the full variable domain reads DVKVTQSSRYLVKRTGEKVFLECVQDMDHENMFWYRQDPGLGLRLIYFSYDVKMKEKGDIPEGYSVSREKKERFSLILESASTNQTSMYLCASSSYGQEGDTIYFGEGSWLTVV.

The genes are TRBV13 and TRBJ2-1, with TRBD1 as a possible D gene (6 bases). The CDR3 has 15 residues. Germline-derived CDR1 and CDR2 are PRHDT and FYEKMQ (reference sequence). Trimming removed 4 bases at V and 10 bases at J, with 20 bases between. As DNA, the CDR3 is TGTGCCAGCAGCTCTCAGGGGCGACCACAGGGAGAGCAGTTCTTC. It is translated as CASSSQGRPQGEQFF.

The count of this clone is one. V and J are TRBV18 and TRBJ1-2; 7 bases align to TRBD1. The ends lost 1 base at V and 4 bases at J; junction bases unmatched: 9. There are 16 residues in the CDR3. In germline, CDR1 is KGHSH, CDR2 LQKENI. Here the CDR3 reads CASSPRLEGQSYGYTF. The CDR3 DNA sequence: TGTGCCAGCTCACCACGGTTAGAGGGACAGAGCTATGGCTACACCTTC.

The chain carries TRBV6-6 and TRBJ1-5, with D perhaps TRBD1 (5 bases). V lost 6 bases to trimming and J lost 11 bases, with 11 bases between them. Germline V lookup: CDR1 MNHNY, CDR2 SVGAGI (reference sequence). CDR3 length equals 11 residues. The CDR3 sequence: CASRLGGTQHF. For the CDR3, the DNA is TGTGCCAGCAGATTGGGGGGGACCCAGCATTTT.

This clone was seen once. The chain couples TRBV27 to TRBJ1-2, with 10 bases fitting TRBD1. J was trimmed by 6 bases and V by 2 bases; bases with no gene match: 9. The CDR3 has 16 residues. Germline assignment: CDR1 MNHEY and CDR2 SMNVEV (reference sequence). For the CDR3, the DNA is TGTGCCAGCAGTTTAGGTCCGGGACAGGGGTTTAATGGCTACACCTTC. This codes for CASSLGPGQGFNGYTF.

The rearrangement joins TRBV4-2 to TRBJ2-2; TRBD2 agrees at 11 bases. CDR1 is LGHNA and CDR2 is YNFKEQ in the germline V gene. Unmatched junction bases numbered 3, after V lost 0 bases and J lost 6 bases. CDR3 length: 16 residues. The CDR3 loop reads CASSQEASGGSGELFF. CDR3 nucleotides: TGTGCCAGCAGCCAAGAGGCTAGCGGGGGGTCCGGGGAGCTGTTTTTT.

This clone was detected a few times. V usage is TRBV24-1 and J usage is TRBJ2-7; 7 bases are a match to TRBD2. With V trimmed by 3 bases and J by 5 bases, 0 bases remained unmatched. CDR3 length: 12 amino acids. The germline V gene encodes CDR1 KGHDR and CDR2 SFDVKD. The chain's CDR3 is CATSDGGDEQYF. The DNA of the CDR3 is TGTGCCACCAGTGATGGGGGGGACGAGCAGTACTTC.

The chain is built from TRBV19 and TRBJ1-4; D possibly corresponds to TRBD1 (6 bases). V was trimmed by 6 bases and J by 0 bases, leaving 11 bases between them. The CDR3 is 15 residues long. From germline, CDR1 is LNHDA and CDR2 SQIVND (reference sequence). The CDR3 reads CASRIRTATNEKLFF. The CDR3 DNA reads TGTGCCAGTAGGATTAGGACAGCAACTAATGAAAAACTGTTTTTT.

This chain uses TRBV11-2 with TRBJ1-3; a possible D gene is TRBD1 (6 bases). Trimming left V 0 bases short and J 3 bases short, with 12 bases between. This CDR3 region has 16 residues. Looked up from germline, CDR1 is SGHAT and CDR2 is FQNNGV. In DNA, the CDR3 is TGTGCCAGCAGCTTAGAGGGCCAGGGGCGTGGAAACACCATATATTTT. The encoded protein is CASSLEGQGRGNTIYF.

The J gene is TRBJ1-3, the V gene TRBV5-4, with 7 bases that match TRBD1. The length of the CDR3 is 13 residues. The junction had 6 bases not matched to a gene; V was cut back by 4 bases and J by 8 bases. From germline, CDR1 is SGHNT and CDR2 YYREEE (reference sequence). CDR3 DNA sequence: TGTGCCAGCAGCCGGGACAGTGAAGACACCATATATTTT. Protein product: CASSRDSEDTIYF.

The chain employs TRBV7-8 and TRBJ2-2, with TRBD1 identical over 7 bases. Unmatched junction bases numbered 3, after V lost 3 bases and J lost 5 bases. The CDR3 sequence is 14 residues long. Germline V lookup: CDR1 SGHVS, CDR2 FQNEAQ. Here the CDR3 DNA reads TGTGCCAGCAGCTTCACAGGGGATACCGGGGAGCTGTTTTTT. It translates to CASSFTGDTGELFF.

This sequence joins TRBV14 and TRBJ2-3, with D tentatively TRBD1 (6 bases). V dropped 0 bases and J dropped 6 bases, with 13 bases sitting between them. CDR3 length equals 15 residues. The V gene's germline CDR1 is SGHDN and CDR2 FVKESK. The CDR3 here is CASSQDWQGSDTQYF. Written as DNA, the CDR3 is TGTGCCAGCAGCCAAGATTGGCAGGGGTCTGATACGCAGTATTTT.

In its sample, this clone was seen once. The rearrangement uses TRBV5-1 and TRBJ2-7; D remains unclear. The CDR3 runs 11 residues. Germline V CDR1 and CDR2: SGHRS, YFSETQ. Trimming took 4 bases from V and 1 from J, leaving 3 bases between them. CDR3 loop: CASSESYEQYF. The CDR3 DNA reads TGCGCCAGCAGCGAGTCCTACGAGCAGTACTTC.

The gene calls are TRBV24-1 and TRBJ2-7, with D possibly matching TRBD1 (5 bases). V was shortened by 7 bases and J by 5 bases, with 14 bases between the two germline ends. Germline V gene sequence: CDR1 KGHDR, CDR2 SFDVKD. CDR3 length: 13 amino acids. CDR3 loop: CATRPWGADEQYF. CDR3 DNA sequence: TGTGCCACCAGACCCTGGGGCGCGGACGAGCAGTACTTC.

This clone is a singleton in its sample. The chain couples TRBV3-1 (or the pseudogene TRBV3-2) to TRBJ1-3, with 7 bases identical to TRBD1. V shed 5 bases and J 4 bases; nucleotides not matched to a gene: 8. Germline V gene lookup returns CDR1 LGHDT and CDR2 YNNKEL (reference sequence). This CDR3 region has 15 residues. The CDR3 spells CASSFDRDAGNTIYF. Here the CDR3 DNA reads TGTGCCAGCAGCTTCGACAGGGATGCCGGAAACACCATATATTTT.

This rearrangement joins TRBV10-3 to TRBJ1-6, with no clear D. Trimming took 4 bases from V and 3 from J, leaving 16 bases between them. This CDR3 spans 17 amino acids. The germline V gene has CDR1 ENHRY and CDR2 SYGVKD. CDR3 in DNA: TGTGCCATCAGTGCCGGTACGGGTTCGAGCTATAATTCACCCCTCCACTTT. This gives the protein CAISAGTGSSYNSPLHF.

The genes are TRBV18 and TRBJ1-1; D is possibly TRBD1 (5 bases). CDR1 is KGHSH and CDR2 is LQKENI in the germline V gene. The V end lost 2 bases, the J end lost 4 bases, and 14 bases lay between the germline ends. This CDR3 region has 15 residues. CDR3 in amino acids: CASSPRRGEVTEAFF. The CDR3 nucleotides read TGTGCCAGCTCACCAAGGCGGGGGGAGGTCACTGAAGCTTTCTTT.

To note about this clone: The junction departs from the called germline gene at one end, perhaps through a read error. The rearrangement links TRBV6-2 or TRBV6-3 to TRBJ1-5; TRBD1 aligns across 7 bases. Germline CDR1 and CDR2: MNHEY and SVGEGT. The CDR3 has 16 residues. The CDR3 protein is CASSYPQGNSNQPQHF. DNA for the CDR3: TGTGCCAGCAGTTACCCACAGGGGAACAGCAATCAACCCCAGCATTTT.

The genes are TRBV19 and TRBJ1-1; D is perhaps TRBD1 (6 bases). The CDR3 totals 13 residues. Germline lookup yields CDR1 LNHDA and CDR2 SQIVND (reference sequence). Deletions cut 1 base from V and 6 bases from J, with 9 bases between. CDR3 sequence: CASSIGTGSEAFF. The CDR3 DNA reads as TGTGCCAGTAGTATAGGAACAGGGTCTGAAGCTTTCTTT.

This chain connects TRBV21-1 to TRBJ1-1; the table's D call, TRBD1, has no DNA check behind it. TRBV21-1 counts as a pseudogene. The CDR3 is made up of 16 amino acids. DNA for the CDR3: TGTGCCAGCAGCCAAGACCGCCACAGGGGATACACTGAAGCTTTCTTT. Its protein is CASSQDRHRGYTEAFF.

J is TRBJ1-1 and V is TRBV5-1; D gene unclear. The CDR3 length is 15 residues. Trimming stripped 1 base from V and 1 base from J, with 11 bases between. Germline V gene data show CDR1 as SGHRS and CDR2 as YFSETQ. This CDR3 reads CASSLYTPSNTEAFF. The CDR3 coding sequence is TGCGCCAGCAGCTTGTACACGCCTTCGAACACTGAAGCTTTCTTT.

This CDR3 reads CASRKGSGVLRNEQFF. Here the CDR3 DNA reads TGTGCCAGCAGGAAGGGTAGCGGCGTGCTCAGGAATGAGCAGTTCTTC. The chain recombines TRBV2 with TRBJ2-1; D may be TRBD2 (6 bases). Germline loops: CDR1 SNHLY, CDR2 FYNNEI. This CDR3 is 16 amino acids long. Trimming stripped 6 bases from V and 7 bases from J, with 22 bases between.

The CDR3, as DNA: TGTGCCAGTAGTCGGGGGGGCAACCAAGAGACCCAGTACTTC. It translates to CASSRGGNQETQYF. J is TRBJ2-5 and V is TRBV19; 8 bases map to TRBD2. The V segment lost 5 bases and the J segment 0 bases; nucleotides outside the gene matches: 2. From germline, CDR1 is LNHDA and CDR2 SQIVND (reference sequence). CDR3 size: 14 residues.

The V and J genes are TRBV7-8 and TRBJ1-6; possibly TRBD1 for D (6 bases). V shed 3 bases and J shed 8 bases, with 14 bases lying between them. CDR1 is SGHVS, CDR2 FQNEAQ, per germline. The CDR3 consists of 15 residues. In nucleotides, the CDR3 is TGTGCCAGCAGCTTTTCCGGGACAAAGGATTCACCCCTCCACTTT. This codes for CASSFSGTKDSPLHF.

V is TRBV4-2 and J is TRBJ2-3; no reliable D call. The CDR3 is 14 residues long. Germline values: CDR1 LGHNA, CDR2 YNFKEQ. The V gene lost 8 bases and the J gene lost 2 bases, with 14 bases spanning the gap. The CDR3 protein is CASGDSILTDTQYF. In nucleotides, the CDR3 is TGTGCCAGCGGTGACTCAATACTCACAGATACGCAGTATTTT.

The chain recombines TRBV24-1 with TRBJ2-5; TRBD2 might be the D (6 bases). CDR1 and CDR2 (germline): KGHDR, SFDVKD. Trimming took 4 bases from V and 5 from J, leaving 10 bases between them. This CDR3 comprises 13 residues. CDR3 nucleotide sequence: TGTGCCACCAGTGACCCAGGAGGGGAGACCCAGTACTTC. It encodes CATSDPGGETQYF.

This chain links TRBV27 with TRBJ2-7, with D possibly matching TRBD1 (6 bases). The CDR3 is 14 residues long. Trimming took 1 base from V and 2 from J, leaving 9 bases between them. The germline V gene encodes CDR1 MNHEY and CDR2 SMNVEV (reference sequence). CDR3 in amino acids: CASSLFDRPYEQYF. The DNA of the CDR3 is TGTGCCAGCAGTTTATTCGACAGGCCCTACGAGCAGTACTTC.